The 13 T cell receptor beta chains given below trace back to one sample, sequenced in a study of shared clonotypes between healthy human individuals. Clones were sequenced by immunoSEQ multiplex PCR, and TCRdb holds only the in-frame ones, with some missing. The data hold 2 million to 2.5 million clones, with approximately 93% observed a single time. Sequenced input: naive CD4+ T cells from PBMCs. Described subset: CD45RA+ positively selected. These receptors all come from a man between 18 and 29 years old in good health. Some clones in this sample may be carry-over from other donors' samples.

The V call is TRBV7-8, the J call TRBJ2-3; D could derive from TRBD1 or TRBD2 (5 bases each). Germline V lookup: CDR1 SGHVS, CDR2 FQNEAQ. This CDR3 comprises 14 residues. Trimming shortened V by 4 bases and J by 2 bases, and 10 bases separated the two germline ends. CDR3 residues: CASSSGDPTDTQYF. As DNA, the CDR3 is TGTGCCAGCAGCTCCGGGGACCCCACAGATACGCAGTATTTT.

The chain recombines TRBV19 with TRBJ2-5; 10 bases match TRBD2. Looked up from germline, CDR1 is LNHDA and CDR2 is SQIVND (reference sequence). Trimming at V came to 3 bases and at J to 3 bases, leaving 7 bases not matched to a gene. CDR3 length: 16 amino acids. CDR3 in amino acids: CASSMGEGLAEETQYF. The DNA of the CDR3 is TGTGCCAGTAGTATGGGGGAAGGACTAGCGGAAGAGACCCAGTACTTC. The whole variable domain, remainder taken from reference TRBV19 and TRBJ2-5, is DGGITQSPKYLFRKEGQNVTLSCEQNLNHDAMYWYRQDPGQGLRLIYYSQIVNDFQKGDIAEGYSVSREKKESFPLTVTSAQKNPTAFYLCASSMGEGLAEETQYFGPGTRLLVL.

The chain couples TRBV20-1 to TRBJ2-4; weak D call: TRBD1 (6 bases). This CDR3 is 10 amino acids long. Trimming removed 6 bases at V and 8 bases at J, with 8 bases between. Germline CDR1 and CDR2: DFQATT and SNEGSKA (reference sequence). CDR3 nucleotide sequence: TGCAGTGCAAAGGGGGACATTCAGTACTTC. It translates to CSAKGDIQYF.

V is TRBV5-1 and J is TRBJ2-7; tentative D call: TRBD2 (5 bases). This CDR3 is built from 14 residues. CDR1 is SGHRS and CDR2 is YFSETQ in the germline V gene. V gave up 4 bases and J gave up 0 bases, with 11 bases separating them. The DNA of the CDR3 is TGCGCCAGCAGCGTACGCGGGTTCTCCTACGAGCAGTACTTC. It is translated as CASSVRGFSYEQYF.

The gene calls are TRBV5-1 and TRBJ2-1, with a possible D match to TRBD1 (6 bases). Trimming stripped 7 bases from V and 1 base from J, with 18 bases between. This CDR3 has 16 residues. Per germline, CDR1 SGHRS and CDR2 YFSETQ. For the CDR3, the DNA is TGCGCCAGCTCCCCACAGGGCAGGGGATCCTACAATGAGCAGTTCTTC. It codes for CASSPQGRGSYNEQFF.

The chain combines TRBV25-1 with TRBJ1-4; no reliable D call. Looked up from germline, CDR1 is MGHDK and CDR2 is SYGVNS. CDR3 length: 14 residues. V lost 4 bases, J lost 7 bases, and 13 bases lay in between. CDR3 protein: CASSVPALGEKLFF. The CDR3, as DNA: TGTGCCAGCAGTGTCCCTGCCCTAGGTGAAAAACTGTTTTTT.

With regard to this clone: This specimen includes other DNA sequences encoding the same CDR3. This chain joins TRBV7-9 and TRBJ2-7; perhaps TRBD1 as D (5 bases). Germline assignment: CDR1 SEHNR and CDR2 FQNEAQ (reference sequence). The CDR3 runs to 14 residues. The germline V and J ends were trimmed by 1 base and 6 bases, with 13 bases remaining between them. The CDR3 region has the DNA TGTGCCAGCAGCTTAGGGCAGGGTGTGGGCGAGCAGTACTTC. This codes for CASSLGQGVGEQYF. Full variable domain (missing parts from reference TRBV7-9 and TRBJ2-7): DTGVSQNPRHKITKRGQNVTFRCDPISEHNRLYWYRQTLGQGPEFLTYFQNEAQLEKSRLLSDRFSAERPKGSFSTLEIQRTEQGDSAMYLCASSLGQGVGEQYFGPGTRLTVT.

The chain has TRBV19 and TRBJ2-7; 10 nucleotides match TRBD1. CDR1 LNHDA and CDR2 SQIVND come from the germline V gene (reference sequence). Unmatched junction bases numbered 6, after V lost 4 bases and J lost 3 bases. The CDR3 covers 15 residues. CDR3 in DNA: TGTGCCAGTAGTAGTTCGGGACAGGGGATCTACGAGCAGTACTTC. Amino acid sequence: CASSSSGQGIYEQYF.

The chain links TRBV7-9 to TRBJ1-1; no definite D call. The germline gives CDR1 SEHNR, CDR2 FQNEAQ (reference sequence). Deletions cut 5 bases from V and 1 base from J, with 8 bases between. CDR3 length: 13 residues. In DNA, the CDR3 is TGTGCCAGCAGCCGGAACAGGAACACTGAAGCTTTCTTT. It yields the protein CASSRNRNTEAFF.

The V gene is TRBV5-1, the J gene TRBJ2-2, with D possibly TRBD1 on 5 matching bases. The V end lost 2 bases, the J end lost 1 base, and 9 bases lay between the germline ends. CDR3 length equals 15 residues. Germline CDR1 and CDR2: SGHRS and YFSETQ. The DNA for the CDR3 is TGCGCCAGCAGCTTCCAGGGTAGGAACACCGGGGAGCTGTTTTTT. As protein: CASSFQGRNTGELFF.

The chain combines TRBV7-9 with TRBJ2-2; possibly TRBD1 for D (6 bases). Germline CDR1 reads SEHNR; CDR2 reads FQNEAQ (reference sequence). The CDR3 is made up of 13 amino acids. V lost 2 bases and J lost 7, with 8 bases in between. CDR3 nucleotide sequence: TGTGCCAGCAGCTTACAGGGGCTCGGGGAGCTGTTTTTT. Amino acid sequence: CASSLQGLGELFF.

The CDR3 DNA follows: TGTGCCAGCAGAACCGGCGGCCAGGGCTATGGCTACACCTTC. This sequence encodes CASRTGGQGYGYTF. The J gene is TRBJ1-2, the V gene TRBV2; maybe TRBD1 (5 bases). Germline V gives CDR1 SNHLY, CDR2 FYNNEI. Trimming took off 6 bases at V and 4 bases at J, with 15 bases between the two ends. The CDR3 runs 14 residues.

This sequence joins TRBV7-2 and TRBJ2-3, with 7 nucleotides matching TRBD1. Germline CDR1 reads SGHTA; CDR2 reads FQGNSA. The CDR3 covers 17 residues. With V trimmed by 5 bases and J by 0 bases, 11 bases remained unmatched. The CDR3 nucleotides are TGTGCCAGCAGCCGGAGATCGAGGGGGCAGAGCACAGATACGCAGTATTTT. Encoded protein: CASSRRSRGQSTDTQYF.